A selection of T cell receptor beta chains follows, all from one sample in a study of T cell changes during pregnancy in multiple sclerosis. This table comes from immunoSEQ multiplex PCR, and its TCRdb copy is limited to in-frame clones, with some not included. This sample yields around 38,000 clones, of which 91% are seen a single time; 6.1% belongs to the top ten. The source was CD8+ T cells from peripheral blood mononuclear cells, collected in the second trimester of pregnancy. Receptors were obtained from a female donor with multiple sclerosis, enrolled in a pregnancy study. Each CDR3 is given with its conserved first and last residue. D genes are given only for firm matches. Only part of the rows carry a size: once, few, many, or a class if the clone is expanded.

>TRBJ1-2|.|TRBV19|.
CASSIGLDGYTF
TGTGCCAGTAGTATAGGGTTAGATGGCTACACCTTC
>TRBJ1-1|.|TRBV30|.
CAWSVLGVTEAFF
TGTGCCTGGAGTGTACTCGGGGTCACTGAAGCTTTCTTT
>TRBJ2-3|.|TRBV7-9|.
CASSLGANTQYF
TGTGCCAGCAGCTTAGGGGCTAATACGCAGTATTTT
>TRBJ2-7|.|TRBV6-6|once
CASSYPTTDEQYF
TGTGCCAGCAGTTACCCGACAACGGACGAGCAGTACTTC
>TRBJ1-5|.|TRBV6-1|.
CASIPGGGNQPQHF
TGTGCCAGCATCCCGGGAGGTGGCAATCAGCCCCAGCATTTT
>TRBJ2-7|.|TRBV10-3|once
CAILQDRNSYEQYF
TGTGCCATTTTACAGGACAGAAACTCCTACGAGCAGTACTTC
>TRBJ2-3|.|TRBV21-1|.
CASSLWDRAWTDTQYF
TGTGCCAGCAGCCTATGGGACAGGGCCTGGACAGATACGCAGTATTTT
>TRBJ1-1|.|TRBV10-2|.
CASMGGTEAFF
TGCGCCAGCATGGGAGGTACTGAAGCTTTCTTT
>TRBJ1-3|TRBD1|TRBV7-9|.
CASSPWAGGFLNTIYF
TGTGCCAGCAGCCCTTGGGCAGGGGGTTTCCTAAACACCATATATTTT
>TRBJ1-1|.|TRBV10-2|.
CASRPGQFEAFF
TGCGCCAGCAGGCCAGGGCAGTTTGAAGCTTTCTTT
>TRBJ1-5|TRBD1|TRBV30|.
CAWSATTGGRGNQPQHF
TGTGCCTGGAGTGCAACAACAGGGGGCCGGGGCAATCAGCCCCAGCATTTT
>TRBJ1-6|.|TRBV5-1|.
CASSPYTGEIYNSPLHF
TGCGCCAGCAGCCCATATACTGGGGAGATTTATAATTCACCCCTCCACTTT
>TRBJ2-3|TRBD2|TRBV7-7|.
CASSLSLAGGSTDTQYF
TGTGCCAGCAGCTTATCACTAGCGGGGGGTAGCACAGATACGCAGTATTTT
>TRBJ2-1|TRBD2|TRBV2|.
CASRAGTSAGNEQFF
TGTGCCAGCAGAGCCGGGACTAGCGCCGGCAATGAGCAGTTCTTC
>TRBJ2-7|TRBD1|TRBV6-5|.
CASSLGTGAYEQYF
TGTGCCAGCAGTTTGGGGACAGGGGCTTACGAGCAGTACTTC
>TRBJ2-7|.|TRBV4-1|.
CASSQGIGSYEQYF
TGCGCCAGCAGCCAGGGGATTGGGAGCTACGAGCAGTACTTC
>TRBJ2-1|TRBD2|TRBV2|.
CASSHLTSGMYNEQFF
TGTGCCAGCAGTCATTTGACTAGCGGGATGTACAATGAGCAGTTCTTC
>TRBJ2-5|TRBD2|TRBV27|.
CASSLLAGGETQYF
TGTGCCAGCAGTTTACTAGCGGGGGGAGAGACCCAGTACTTC
>TRBJ2-1|TRBD2|TRBV11-1|.
CASSLRRSGGAGNEQFF
TGTGCCAGCAGCTTAAGGCGAAGCGGGGGGGCCGGTAATGAGCAGTTCTTC
>TRBJ1-2|TRBD1|TRBV27|.
CASRAMGQTSYGYTF
TGTGCCAGCCGGGCTATGGGACAGACATCCTATGGCTACACCTTC
>TRBJ2-1|.|TRBV19|.
CASSREAYNEQFF
TGTGCCAGTAGTAGGGAGGCCTACAATGAGCAGTTCTTC
>TRBJ2-2|.|TRBV27|.
CASTSRVNEKPNTGELFF
TGTGCCAGCACCTCTCGGGTCAACGAGAAACCGAACACCGGGGAGCTGTTTTTT
>TRBJ2-2|TRBD1|TRBV13|.
CASSLSEQGLLYTGELFF
TGTGCCAGCAGCTTGAGTGAACAGGGGCTGTTGTACACCGGGGAGCTGTTTTTT
>TRBJ2-7|.|TRBV4-3|once
CASSQDSGVEQYF
TGCGCCAGCAGCCAAGATTCCGGGGTAGAGCAGTACTTC
>TRBJ1-1|.|TRBV19|.
CASSIHGGGNTEAFF
TGTGCCAGTAGTATTCACGGGGGAGGGAACACTGAAGCTTTCTTT
>TRBJ2-4|.|TRBV27|.
CASISTVGAKNIQYF
TGTGCCAGCATCTCGACAGTCGGGGCCAAAAACATTCAGTACTTC
>TRBJ1-3|.|TRBV7-9|few
CASSGQGSGNTIYF
TGTGCCAGCAGCGGGCAGGGATCCGGAAACACCATATATTTT
>TRBJ2-1|.|TRBV11-2|.
CASSRLLGGGNEQFF
TGTGCCAGCAGCCGATTGTTGGGAGGGGGCAATGAGCAGTTCTTC
>TRBJ2-7|.|TRBV6-5|.
CASSYAGSSYEQYF
TGTGCCAGCAGTTACGCCGGGAGCTCCTACGAGCAGTACTTC
>TRBJ2-7|TRBD1|TRBV6-4|.
CASTRPGQGVVEQYF
TGTGCCAGCACCCGACCGGGACAGGGGGTCGTCGAGCAGTACTTC
>TRBJ2-5|TRBD1|TRBV5-6|.
CASSSGTAQETQYF
TGTGCCAGCAGCTCTGGGACAGCTCAAGAGACCCAGTACTTC
>TRBJ1-2|TRBD1|TRBV9|once
CASSEGGGGYTF
TGTGCCAGCAGCGAAGGGGGCGGCGGCTACACCTTC
>TRBJ1-3|.|TRBV2|once
CASSSPPEGAGNTIYF
TGTGCCAGCAGTTCGCCCCCCGAGGGGGCTGGAAACACCATATATTTT
>TRBJ2-1|.|TRBV5-4|.
CASSRKGSAVVEQFF
TGTGCCAGCAGCCGGAAGGGTAGCGCGGTGGTCGAGCAGTTCTTC
>TRBJ1-1|.|TRBV9|.
CASSVGSGTEAFF
TGTGCCAGCAGCGTAGGTAGTGGCACTGAAGCTTTCTTT
>TRBJ2-5|TRBD1|TRBV5-1|.
CASSLRTGGGETQYF
TGCGCCAGCAGCCTGCGGACAGGGGGGGGAGAGACCCAGTACTTC
>TRBJ2-1|TRBD2|TRBV7-7|.
CASSLEAGGLTEQFF
TGTGCCAGCAGCTTAGAAGCGGGGGGGCTCACTGAGCAGTTCTTC
>TRBJ2-4|TRBD2|TRBV16|.
CASSQLGLAGGLAKNIQYF
TGTGCCAGCAGCCAATTGGGCCTAGCGGGAGGGCTGGCCAAAAACATTCAGTACTTC
>TRBJ1-2|.|TRBV9|.
CASSASTGIGYGYTF
TGTGCCAGCAGCGCATCAACGGGGATTGGCTATGGCTACACCTTC
>TRBJ1-1|TRBD1|TRBV6-1|.
CASSERGPPGGNTEAFF
TGTGCCAGCAGTGAACGGGGACCCCCAGGGGGCAACACTGAAGCTTTCTTT
>TRBJ1-2|.|TRBV27|.
CASSLLAGAYGYTF
TGTGCCAGCAGTCTTCTGGCGGGGGCCTATGGCTACACCTTC
>TRBJ2-1|.|TRBV12-5|.
CASGASEQFF
TGTGCTAGTGGGGCCAGTGAGCAGTTCTTC
>TRBJ2-1|.|TRBV5-1|.
CASSEGQNNEQFF
TGCGCCAGCAGCGAGGGACAAAACAATGAGCAGTTCTTC
>TRBJ1-2|TRBD1|TRBV30|.
CAWRPQGDYGYTF
TGTGCCTGGAGACCTCAGGGGGACTATGGCTACACCTTC
>TRBJ2-1|.|TRBV4-2|once
CASSHTFPGRRSSYNEQFF
TGTGCCAGCAGCCACACCTTCCCAGGGCGCCGAAGCTCCTACAATGAGCAGTTCTTC
>TRBJ1-1|.|TRBV9|few
CASSMGGGTEAFF
TGTGCCAGCAGCATGGGGGGTGGGACTGAAGCTTTCTTT
>TRBJ2-1|.|TRBV19|.
CASSIAPRGNEQFF
TGTGCCAGTAGTATAGCCCCAAGGGGCAATGAGCAGTTCTTC
>TRBJ1-1|.|TRBV5-3|.
CARSLGREVVFEAFF
TGTGCCAGAAGCTTGGGCAGGGAAGTGGTCTTTGAAGCTTTCTTT